This T cell receptor (beta chain) emerged from a study of T cell changes during pregnancy in multiple sclerosis. CDR1 is MDHEN and CDR2 is SYDVKM in the germline V gene. Trimming at V came to 2 bases and at J to 5 bases, leaving 7 bases not matched to a gene. This CDR3 comprises 15 residues. TCRdb's copy holds only in-frame clones and misses some; the assay was immunoSEQ multiplex PCR. Seen here are roughly 100,000 clones, 90% observed once, and the top ten hold 0.7% to 0.9%. This TCR came from a female donor in good health, enrolled as a control in a pregnancy study. The specimen was peripheral blood, collected in the second trimester of pregnancy. V gene TRBV28 combines with J gene TRBJ2-5, with TRBD2 matching 8 bases. The chain's CDR3 is CASSLGREGPETQYF. The CDR3 DNA follows: TGTGCCAGCAGTTTAGGCCGGGAGGGCCCGGAGACCCAGTACTTC.